The clone carrying this T cell receptor beta chain was counted only a few times. Its matching antigen is unknown. Average productive template count per sample was 35,000 to 45,000. This table comes from immunoSEQ multiplex PCR, and its TCRdb copy is limited to in-frame clones, with some not included. The sample lists around 10,000 clones; approximately 50% were seen once. The sample comes from a study of STAT3 mutations in large granular lymphocyte leukemia. Notes on the study in general: No sample exists from the first appearance of each clone. In T-cell large granular lymphocyte leukemia, about half of patients showed multiple immunodominant subclonotypes. After therapy, about 35% of the 18 patients switched clonotypes, all new clones STAT3 wild type. In several patients, dominant TCR clone burden exceeded STAT3 mutant burden, suggesting STAT3 mutation arose secondarily.

Germline V gene lookup returns CDR1 MNHEY and CDR2 SVGAGI. The CDR3 is 13 residues long. The germline V and J ends were trimmed by 2 bases and 5 bases, with 9 bases remaining between them. The TCR comes from a boy younger than 18 with T-cell large granular lymphocyte leukemia. Some clones in this sample may be carry-over from other donors' samples. The chain uses TRBV6-5 and TRBJ1-1, with D unclear. The sequencing sample was made of peripheral blood mononuclear cells. CDR3 in amino acids: CASSYAGWTEAFF. The CDR3, as DNA: TGTGCCAGCAGTTACGCGGGGTGGACTGAAGCTTTCTTT.